The entry below gives a single TCR beta chain sequence along with its context. Its specificity is unknown. CDR1 and CDR2 from the germline V gene are ENHRY and SYGVKD. There are 18 residues in the CDR3. Trimming cost V 2 bases and J 3 bases; bases outside gene matches: 14. A single record per CDR3 protein comes from TCRdb applying MiXCR to the reads. The sample has about a million distinct CDR3 sequences, 30% to 40% seen once; the top ten hold about an eighth. The sample belongs to a study of T cell repertoires in cytomegalovirus infection. In the study overall: Public TCR beta signatures provided an indication of both CMV infection and a matching HLA type. Whole-study findings and limits: The ex vivo response was dominated by HLA-C-restricted CMV-specific TCR beta clonotypes. Summed frequency of public TCR beta families distinguished CMV carriers with the relevant HLA.

The sequence came from a human donor in good health (CMV status not recorded). Some clones in this sample may be carry-over from other donors' samples. The sequencing here drew on cultured CD8+ T cells from PBMCs, taken from culture after CMV antigen stimulation. This sequence joins TRBV10-3 and TRBJ2-3, with TRBD2 matching 7 bases. CDR3 DNA sequence: TGTGCCATCAGTGAGACAATTCTAGCGGTGAGGGGTACAGATACGCAGTATTTT. Translating it yields CAISETILAVRGTDTQYF.